The T cell receptor beta chain under discussion was sequenced for a study of cytomegalovirus exposure and HLA in healthy donors. General observations from the study: In a later analysis, productive TCRs from donors in an Asian-associated ancestry cluster reportedly carried fewer N-insertions than the cohort mean. In an earlier analysis, productive rearrangement rates for most beta V segments clustered near 87% or 30%.

60 Vbeta and 13 Jbeta primers were used in PCR. Profiling relied on immunoSEQ multiplex PCR, and the TCRdb table lists in-frame clones only, not all of them. The table includes 180,000 or so clones, about 79% detected once. CDR1 and CDR2 from the germline V gene are SGHTA and FQGNSA. The CDR3 length is 16 residues. Trimming shortened V by 1 base and J by 0 bases, and 11 bases separated the two germline ends. A note on this clone: Its target is unknown.

The J gene is TRBJ2-3, the V gene TRBV7-2, with D perhaps TRBD2 (6 bases). The material sequenced was PBMCs. The sequence came from a boy aged 2 to 9 in good health and CMV-seronegative. CDR3 coding DNA: TGTGCCAGCAGCTTAGTTGCGGGGCCAAGCACAGATACGCAGTATTTT. It yields the protein CASSLVAGPSTDTQYF.